The sequence of this T cell receptor beta chain was determined in a study of blood T cell repertoires in COVID-19. Study-level information: T cells, B-cell-depleted T cells, or PBMCs provided the cDNA or gDNA that served as material.

Original methodology: Researchers report that nucleated cell counts were estimated from reference gene primer amplification. Sequencing was performed with immunoSEQ multiplex PCR; in TCRdb, only in-frame clones are kept and a portion is missing. V and J calls and clone size are given by that table; D and trimming were obtained from the DNA. This sample yields about 120,000 clones, of which about 85% are seen a single time; approximately 10% belongs to the top ten. The CDR3 has 16 amino acids. V shed 3 bases, J shed 3 bases, and the junction held 5 bases outside the gene matches. Germline loops: CDR1 LGHDT, CDR2 YNNKEL (reference sequence).

The receptor comes from an elderly man with acute or convalescent COVID-19. Sequencing was performed on peripheral blood. The chain carries TRBV3-1 (or the pseudogene TRBV3-2) and TRBJ2-1; 10 bases align to TRBD1. CDR3 loop: CASSHSDRGNYNEQFF. The CDR3 DNA reads TGTGCCAGCAGCCATTCGGACAGGGGGAACTACAATGAGCAGTTCTTC.